A single sample gave rise to the 5 T cell receptor beta chains below, sequenced in a study of low-dose radiotherapy and immunotherapy resistance in tumors. Stated time point: after trial treatment. The sample's treatment: LDRT plus nivolumab, ipilimumab, low-dose cyclophosphamide and aspirin (RACIN trial). Both TCRalpha and TCRbeta chains were reverse transcribed with V-gene-specific primers. TCR amplification involved about 18 PCR cycles with a constant-region primer and V-primer adapter. TCRdb reprocessed the reads via MiXCR and lists one record per CDR3 protein. The sample lists tens of thousands of distinct CDR3 sequences; under 25% were seen once. The starting material was PBMCs, obtained after low-dose radiotherapy plus immunotherapy. The receptor set was obtained from a female donor with ovarian cancer.

This clonotype has ten or more counts. The chain is built from TRBV2 and TRBJ2-1; 11 nucleotides line up with TRBD2. V shed 6 bases and J 3 bases; nucleotides not matched to a gene: 4. Germline loops: CDR1 SNHLY, CDR2 FYNNEI. This CDR3 is 15 amino acids long. The CDR3 DNA sequence: TGTGCCAGCAGGGGGACTAGCGGAAGCTACAATGAGCAGTTCTTC. Translation: CASRGTSGSYNEQFF.

This clonotype was picked up many times. This rearrangement joins TRBV20-1 to TRBJ1-5, with D tentatively TRBD1 (5 bases). Germline CDR1 and CDR2: DFQATT and SNEGSKA (reference sequence). Trimming left V 0 bases short and J 4 bases short, with 16 bases between. The CDR3 spans 16 residues. CDR3 DNA: TGCAGTGCTAGAGATCTCAGGGAATCGACAAATCAGCCCCAGCATTTT. Encoded protein: CSARDLRESTNQPQHF.

Comments on this clonotype: The junction differs from germline at one of its ends, possibly a read error. V is TRBV10-3 and J is TRBJ2-1; unclear D gene. CDR1 is ENHRY, CDR2 SYGVKD, per germline. This CDR3 is built from 12 residues. The CDR3 DNA reads TGTGCCATCAGTAGGTCAGTCAATGAGCAGGTCTTC. As protein: CAISRSVNEQVF.

The sample holds a few counts of this clonotype. The CDR3: CATSDSNKNTEAFF. The CDR3 nucleotides read TGTGCCACCAGTGATTCAAACAAGAACACTGAAGCTTTCTTT. This chain uses TRBV24-1 with TRBJ1-1; no clear D. Between the trimmed V and J ends, which lost 2 bases and 1 base, there was a span of 7 bases. The CDR3 totals 14 residues. Germline values: CDR1 KGHDR, CDR2 SFDVKD.

This clonotype has a count of ten or more. The rearrangement uses TRBV6-2 or TRBV6-3 and TRBJ1-2, with D perhaps TRBD1 (5 bases). This CDR3 is 13 amino acids long. From germline, CDR1 is MNHEY and CDR2 SVGEGT. The V end lost 5 bases, the J end lost 3 bases, and 10 bases lay between the germline ends. The CDR3 loop is CASSPRQYYGYTF. The CDR3 DNA reads as TGTGCCAGCAGTCCGCGACAGTACTATGGCTACACCTTC.